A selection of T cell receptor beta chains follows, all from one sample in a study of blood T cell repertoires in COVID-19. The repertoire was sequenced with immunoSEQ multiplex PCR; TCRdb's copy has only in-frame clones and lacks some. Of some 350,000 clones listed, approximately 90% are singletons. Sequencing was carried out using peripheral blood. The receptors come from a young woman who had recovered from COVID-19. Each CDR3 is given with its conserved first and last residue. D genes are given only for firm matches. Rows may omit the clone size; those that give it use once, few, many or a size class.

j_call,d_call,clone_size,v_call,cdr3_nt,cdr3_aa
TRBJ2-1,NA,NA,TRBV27,TGTGCCAGCAGTTTATCCCTAGCCTCGAGCTCCTACAATGAGCAGTTCTTC,CASSLSLASSSYNEQFF
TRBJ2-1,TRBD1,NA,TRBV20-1,TGCAGTGCACGACAGGGAAATGAGCAGTTCTTC,CSARQGNEQFF
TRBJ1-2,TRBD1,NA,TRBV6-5,TGTGCCAGCAGACTGGAGGGACAGGGGGCGAATGGCTACACCTTC,CASRLEGQGANGYTF
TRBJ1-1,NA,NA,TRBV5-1,TGCGCCAGCAGCTTCGCCCCGGGGGGGAACACTGAAGCTTTCTTT,CASSFAPGGNTEAFF
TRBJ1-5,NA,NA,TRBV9,TGTGCCAGCAGCGTAGACGGGAATCAGCCCCAGCATTTT,CASSVDGNQPQHF
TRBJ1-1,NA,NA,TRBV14,TGTGCCAGCAGCCAAGAATTGGGACTTCTGAACACTGAAGCTTTCTTT,CASSQELGLLNTEAFF
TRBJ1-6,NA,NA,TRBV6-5,TGTGCCAGCAAAAGGACAGAACCTAATTCACCCCTCCACTTT,CASKRTEPNSPLHF
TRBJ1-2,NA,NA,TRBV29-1,TGCAGCGCTGGGGGGGGGCTAACTCCTAACTATGGCTACACCTTC,CSAGGGLTPNYGYTF
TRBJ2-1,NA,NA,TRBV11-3,TGTGCCAGCAGCGCCCTCGGGGCCTACAATGAGCAGTTCTTC,CASSALGAYNEQFF
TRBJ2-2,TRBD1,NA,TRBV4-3,TGCGCCAGCAGCCAAAACAGGGGATCGGACACCGGGGAGCTGTTTTTT,CASSQNRGSDTGELFF
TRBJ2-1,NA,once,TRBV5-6,TGTGCCAGCAGCTTGTTCGGCGGAAGCTCCTACAATGAGCAGTTCTTC,CASSLFGGSSYNEQFF